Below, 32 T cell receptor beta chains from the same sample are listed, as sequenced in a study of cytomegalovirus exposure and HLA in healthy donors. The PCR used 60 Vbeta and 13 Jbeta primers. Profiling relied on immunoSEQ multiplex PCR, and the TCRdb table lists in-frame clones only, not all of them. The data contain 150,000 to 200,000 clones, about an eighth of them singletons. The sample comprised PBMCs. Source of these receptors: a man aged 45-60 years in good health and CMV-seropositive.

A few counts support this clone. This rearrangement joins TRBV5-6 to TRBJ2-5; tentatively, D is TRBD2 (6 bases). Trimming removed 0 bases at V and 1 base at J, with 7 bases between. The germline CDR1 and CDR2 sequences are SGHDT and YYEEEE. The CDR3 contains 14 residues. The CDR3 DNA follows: TGTGCCAGCAGCTTGGTTAGCGGCCAAGAGACCCAGTACTTC. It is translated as CASSLVSGQETQYF.

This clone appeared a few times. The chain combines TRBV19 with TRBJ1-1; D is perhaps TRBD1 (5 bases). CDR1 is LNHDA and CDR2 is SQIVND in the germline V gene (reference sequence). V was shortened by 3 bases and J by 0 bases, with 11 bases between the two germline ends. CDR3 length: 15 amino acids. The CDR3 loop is CASSIYRSMNTEAFF. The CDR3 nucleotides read TGTGCCAGTAGTATTTACAGGTCTATGAACACTGAAGCTTTCTTT.

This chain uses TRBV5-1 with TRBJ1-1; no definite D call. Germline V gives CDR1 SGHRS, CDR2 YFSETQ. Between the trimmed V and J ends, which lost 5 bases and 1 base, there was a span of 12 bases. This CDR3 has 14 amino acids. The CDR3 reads CASSTNTQNTEAFF. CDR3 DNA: TGCGCCAGCAGTACTAACACACAGAACACTGAAGCTTTCTTT. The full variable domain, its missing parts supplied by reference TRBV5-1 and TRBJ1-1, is KAGVTQTPRYLIKTRGQQVTLSCSPISGHRSVSWYQQTPGQGLQFLFEYFSETQRNKGNFPGRFSGRQFSNSRSEMNVSTLELGDSALYLCASSTNTQNTEAFFGQGTRLTVV.

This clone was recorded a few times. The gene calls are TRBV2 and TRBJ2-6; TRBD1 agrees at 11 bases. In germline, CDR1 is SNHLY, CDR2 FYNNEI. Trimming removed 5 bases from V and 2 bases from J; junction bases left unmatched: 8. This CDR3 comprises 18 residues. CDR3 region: CASSTGRGQGAGANVLTF. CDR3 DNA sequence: TGTGCCAGCAGTACCGGGCGGGGACAGGGGGCTGGGGCCAACGTCCTGACTTTC.

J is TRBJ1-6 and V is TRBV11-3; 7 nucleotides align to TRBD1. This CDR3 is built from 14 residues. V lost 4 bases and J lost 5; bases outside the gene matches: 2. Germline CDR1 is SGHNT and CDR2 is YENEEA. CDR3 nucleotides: TGTGCCAGCAGCTCCGGGACAGATAATTCACCCCTCCACTTT. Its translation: CASSSGTDNSPLHF.

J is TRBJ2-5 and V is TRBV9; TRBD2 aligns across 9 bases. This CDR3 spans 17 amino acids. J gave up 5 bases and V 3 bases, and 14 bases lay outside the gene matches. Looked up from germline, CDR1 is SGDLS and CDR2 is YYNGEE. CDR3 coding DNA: TGTGCCAGCAGCGGTCTTTCGCGGGGGGGCGGGGAGGAGACCCAGTACTTC. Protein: CASSGLSRGGGEETQYF.

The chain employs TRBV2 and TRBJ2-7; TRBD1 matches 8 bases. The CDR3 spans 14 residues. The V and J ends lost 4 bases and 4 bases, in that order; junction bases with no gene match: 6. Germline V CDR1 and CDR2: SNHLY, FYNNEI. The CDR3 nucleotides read TGTGCCAGCAGTGTCTATGACAGGGGTTACGAGCAGTACTTC. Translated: CASSVYDRGYEQYF.

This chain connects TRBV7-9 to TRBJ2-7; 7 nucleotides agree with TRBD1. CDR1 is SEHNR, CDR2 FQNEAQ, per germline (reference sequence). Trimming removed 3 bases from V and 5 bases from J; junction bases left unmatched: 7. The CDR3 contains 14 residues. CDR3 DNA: TGTGCCAGCAGCTTTGGGACAGTCTACGACGAGCAGTACTTC. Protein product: CASSFGTVYDEQYF. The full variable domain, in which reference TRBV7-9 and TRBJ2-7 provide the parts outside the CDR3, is DTGVSQNPRHKITKRGQNVTFRCDPISEHNRLYWYRQTLGQGPEFLTYFQNEAQLEKSRLLSDRFSAERPKGSFSTLEIQRTEQGDSAMYLCASSFGTVYDEQYFGPGTRLTVT.

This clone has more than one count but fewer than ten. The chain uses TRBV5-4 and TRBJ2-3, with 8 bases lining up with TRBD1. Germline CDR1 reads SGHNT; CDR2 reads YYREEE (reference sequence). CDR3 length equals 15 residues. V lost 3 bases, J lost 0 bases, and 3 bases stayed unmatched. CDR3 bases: TGTGCCAGCAGCTCTACAGGGGGTAGCACAGATACGCAGTATTTT. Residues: CASSSTGGSTDTQYF.

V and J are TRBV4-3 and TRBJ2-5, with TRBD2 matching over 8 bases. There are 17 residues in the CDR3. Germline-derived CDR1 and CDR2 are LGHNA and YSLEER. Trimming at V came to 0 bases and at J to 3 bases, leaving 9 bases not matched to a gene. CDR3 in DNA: TGCGCCAGCAGCCAAGAATCTGGAGCAGCGGGGGAAGAGACCCAGTACTTC. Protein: CASSQESGAAGEETQYF.

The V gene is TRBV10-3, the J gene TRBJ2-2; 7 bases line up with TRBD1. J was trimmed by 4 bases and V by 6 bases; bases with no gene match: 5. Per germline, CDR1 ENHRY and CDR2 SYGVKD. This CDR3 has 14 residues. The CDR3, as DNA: TGTGCCATCAGGACAGGGATGGGCACCGGGGAGCTGTTTTTT. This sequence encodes CAIRTGMGTGELFF.

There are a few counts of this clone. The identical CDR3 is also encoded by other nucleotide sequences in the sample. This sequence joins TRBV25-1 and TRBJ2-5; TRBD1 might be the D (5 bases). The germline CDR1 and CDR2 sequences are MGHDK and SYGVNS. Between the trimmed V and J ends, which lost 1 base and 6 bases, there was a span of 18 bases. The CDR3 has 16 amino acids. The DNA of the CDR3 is TGTGCCAGCAGTGAATTTGGCCCGGCAGGGCTGCAGACCCAGTACTTC. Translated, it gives CASSEFGPAGLQTQYF.

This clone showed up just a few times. As DNA, the CDR3 is TGTGCCAGCAGCTCCGAGGGACTAGTCACAGATACGCAGTATTTT. Translating it yields CASSSEGLVTDTQYF. This sequence joins TRBV9 and TRBJ2-3, with TRBD2 matching 8 bases. CDR1 SGDLS and CDR2 YYNGEE come from the germline V gene. The CDR3 covers 15 residues. The ends lost 4 bases at V and 2 bases at J; junction bases unmatched: 6.

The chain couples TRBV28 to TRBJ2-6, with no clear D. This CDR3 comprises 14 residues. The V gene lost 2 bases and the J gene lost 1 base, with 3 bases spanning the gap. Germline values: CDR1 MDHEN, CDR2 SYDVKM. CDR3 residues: CASSLPSGANVLTF. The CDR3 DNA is TGTGCCAGCAGTTTACCGTCTGGGGCCAACGTCCTGACTTTC.

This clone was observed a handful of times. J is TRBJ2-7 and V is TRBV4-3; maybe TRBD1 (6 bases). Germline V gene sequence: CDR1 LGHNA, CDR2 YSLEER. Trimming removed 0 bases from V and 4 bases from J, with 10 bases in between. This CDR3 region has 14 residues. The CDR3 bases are TGCGCCAGCAGCCAAGATTCCAGGGGTTACGAGCAGTACTTC. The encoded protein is CASSQDSRGYEQYF.

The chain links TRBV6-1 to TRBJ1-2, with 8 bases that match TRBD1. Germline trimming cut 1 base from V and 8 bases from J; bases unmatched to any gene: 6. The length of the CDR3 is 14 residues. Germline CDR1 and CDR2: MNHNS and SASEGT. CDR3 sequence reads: CASSEGTGQGGYTF. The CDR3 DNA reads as TGTGCCAGCAGTGAAGGGACAGGGCAAGGCGGCTACACCTTC.

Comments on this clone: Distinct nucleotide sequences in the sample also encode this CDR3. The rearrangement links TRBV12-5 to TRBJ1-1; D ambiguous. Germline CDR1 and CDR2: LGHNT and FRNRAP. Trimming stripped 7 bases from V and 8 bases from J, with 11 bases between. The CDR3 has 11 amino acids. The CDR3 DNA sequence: TGTGCTAGTGCTAGGCTTGTAGAAGCTTTCTTT. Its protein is CASARLVEAFF.

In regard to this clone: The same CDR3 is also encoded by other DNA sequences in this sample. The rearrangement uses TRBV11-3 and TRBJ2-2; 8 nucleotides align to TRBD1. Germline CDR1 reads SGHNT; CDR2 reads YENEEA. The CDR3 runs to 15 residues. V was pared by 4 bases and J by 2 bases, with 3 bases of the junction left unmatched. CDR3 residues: CASSSGQGNTGELFF. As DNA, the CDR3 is TGTGCCAGCAGCTCCGGACAGGGTAACACCGGGGAGCTGTTTTTT. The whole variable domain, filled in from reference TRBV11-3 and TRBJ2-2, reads EAGVVQSPRYKIIEKKQPVAFWCNPISGHNTLYWYLQNLGQGPELLIRYENEEAVDDSQLPKDRFSAERLKGVDSTLKIQPAELGDSAVYLCASSSGQGNTGELFFGEGSRLTVL.

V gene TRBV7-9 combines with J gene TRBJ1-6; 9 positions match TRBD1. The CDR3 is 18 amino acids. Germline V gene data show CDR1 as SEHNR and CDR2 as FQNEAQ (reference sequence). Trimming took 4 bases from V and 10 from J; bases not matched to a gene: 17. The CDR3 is CASSSTGTGNGKNSPLHF. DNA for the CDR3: TGTGCCAGCAGCTCTACCGGGACAGGGAACGGCAAGAACTCACCCCTCCACTTT.

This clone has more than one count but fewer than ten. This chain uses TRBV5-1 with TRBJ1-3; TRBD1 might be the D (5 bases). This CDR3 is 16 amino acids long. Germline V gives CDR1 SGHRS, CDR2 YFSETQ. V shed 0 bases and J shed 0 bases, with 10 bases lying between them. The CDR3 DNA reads TGCGCCAGCAGCTTGGGCGACAGCCTCTCTGGAAACACCATATATTTT. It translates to CASSLGDSLSGNTIYF.

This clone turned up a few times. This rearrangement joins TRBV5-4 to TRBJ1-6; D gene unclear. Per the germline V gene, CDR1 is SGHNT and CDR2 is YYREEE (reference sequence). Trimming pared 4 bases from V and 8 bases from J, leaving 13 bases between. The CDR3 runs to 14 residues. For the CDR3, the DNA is TGTGCCAGCAGCAAAAGGACTGATCATTCACCCCTCCACTTT. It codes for CASSKRTDHSPLHF.

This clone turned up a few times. The CDR3 nucleotides are TGTGCCAGCAGCTTTGGTGATAACACCTACGAGCAGTACTTC. This codes for CASSFGDNTYEQYF. V gene TRBV5-4 combines with J gene TRBJ2-7; D unresolved. The V end was cut by 2 bases, the J end by 2 bases, with 11 bases between. This CDR3 is 14 amino acids long. The germline CDR1 and CDR2 sequences are SGHNT and YYREEE (reference sequence).

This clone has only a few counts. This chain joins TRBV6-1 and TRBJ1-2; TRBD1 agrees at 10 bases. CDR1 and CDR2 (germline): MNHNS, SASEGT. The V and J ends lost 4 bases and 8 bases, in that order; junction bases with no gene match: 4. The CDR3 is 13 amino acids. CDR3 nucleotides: TGTGCCAGCAGTGGACAGGGGGCAGGAGGCTACACCTTC. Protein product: CASSGQGAGGYTF.

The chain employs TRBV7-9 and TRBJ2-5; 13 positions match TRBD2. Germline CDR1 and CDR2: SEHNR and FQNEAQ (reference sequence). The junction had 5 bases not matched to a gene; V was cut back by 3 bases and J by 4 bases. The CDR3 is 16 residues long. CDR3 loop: CASSFPGLAGLETQYF. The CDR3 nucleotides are TGTGCCAGCAGCTTTCCGGGACTAGCGGGGTTAGAGACCCAGTACTTC.

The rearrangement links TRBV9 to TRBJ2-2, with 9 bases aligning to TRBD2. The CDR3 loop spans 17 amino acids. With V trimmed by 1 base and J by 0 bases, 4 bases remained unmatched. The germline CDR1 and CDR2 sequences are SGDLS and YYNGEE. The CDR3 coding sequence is TGTGCCAGCAGCGTAATGAGCGGGGGGACGAACACCGGGGAGCTGTTTTTT. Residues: CASSVMSGGTNTGELFF.

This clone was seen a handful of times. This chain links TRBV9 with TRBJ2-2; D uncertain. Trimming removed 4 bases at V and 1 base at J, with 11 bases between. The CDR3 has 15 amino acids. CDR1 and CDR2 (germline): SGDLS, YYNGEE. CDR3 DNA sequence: TGTGCCAGCAGCCCACGAGTGGTGAACACCGGGGAGCTGTTTTTT. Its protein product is CASSPRVVNTGELFF.

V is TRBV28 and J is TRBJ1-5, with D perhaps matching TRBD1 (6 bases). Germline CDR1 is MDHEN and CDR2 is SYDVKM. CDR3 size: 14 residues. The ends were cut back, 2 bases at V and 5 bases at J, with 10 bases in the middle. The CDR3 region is CASSLVGGYQPQHF. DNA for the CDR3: TGTGCCAGCAGTTTAGTTGGGGGCTATCAGCCCCAGCATTTT. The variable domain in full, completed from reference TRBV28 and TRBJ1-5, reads DVKVTQSSRYLVKRTGEKVFLECVQDMDHENMFWYRQDPGLGLRLIYFSYDVKMKEKGDIPEGYSVSREKKERFSLILESASTNQTSMYLCASSLVGGYQPQHFGDGTRLSIL.

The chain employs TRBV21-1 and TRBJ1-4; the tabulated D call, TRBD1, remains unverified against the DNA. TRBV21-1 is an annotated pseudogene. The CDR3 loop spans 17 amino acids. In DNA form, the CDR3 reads TGTGCCAGCAGCAAGGGACAGATGCCCAAGAGTACTTTATTACTGTTTTTT. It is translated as CASSKGQMPKSTLLLFF.

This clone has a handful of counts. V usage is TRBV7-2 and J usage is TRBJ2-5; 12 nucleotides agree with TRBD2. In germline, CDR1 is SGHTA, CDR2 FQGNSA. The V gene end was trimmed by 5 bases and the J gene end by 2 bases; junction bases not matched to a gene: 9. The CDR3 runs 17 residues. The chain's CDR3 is CASSPPGLAGGQETQYF. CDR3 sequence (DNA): TGTGCCAGCAGCCCCCCGGGGCTAGCGGGGGGGCAAGAGACCCAGTACTTC.

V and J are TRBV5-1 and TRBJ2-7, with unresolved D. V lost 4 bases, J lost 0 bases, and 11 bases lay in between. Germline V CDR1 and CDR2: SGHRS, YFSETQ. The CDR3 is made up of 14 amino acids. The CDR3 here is CASSPPTSSYEQYF. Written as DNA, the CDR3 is TGCGCCAGCAGCCCTCCGACAAGCTCCTACGAGCAGTACTTC.

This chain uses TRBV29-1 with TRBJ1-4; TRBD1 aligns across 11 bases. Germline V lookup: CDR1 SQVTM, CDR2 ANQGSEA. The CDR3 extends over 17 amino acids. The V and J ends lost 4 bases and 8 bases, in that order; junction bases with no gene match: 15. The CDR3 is CSVVKFSRTGGGEKLFF. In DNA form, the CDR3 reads TGCAGCGTTGTTAAGTTCTCTAGGACAGGGGGCGGAGAAAAACTGTTTTTT. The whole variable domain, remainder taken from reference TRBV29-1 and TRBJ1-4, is SAVISQKPSRDICQRGTSLTIQCQVDSQVTMMFWYRQQPGQSLTLIATANQGSEATYESGFVIDKFPISRPNLTFSTLTVSNMSPEDSSIYLCSVVKFSRTGGGEKLFFGSGTQLSVL.

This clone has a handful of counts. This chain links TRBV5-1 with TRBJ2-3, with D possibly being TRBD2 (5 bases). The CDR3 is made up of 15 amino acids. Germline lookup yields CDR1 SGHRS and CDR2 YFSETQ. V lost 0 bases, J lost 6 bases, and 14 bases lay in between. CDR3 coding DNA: TGCGCCAGCAGCTTGGCGCAGTCTTCGGGGGATACGCAGTATTTT. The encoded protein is CASSLAQSSGDTQYF.